The T cell receptor beta chain under discussion was sequenced for a study of blood T cell repertoires in COVID-19. As for the study in general: The United States, Italy and Spain supplied acute and convalescent COVID-19 samples. From T cells, B-cell-depleted T cells, or PBMCs came the material, which was cDNA or gDNA.

In the authors' methods: Researchers report that nucleated cell counts were estimated from reference gene primer amplification. The method was immunoSEQ multiplex PCR; TCRdb's version includes in-frame clones alone and lacks a portion of them. From that table come the V and J calls and clone size; the DNA was used to work out D and trimming. The data hold 95,000 to 100,000 clones, with around 87% observed a single time. The sample holds one count of this clone. The TCR comes from a woman in her thirties with acute or convalescent COVID-19. Material for sequencing was peripheral blood.

The CDR3 loop is CAISDGVMNTEAFF. For the CDR3, the DNA is TGTGCCATCAGTGACGGAGTCATGAACACTGAAGCTTTCTTT. The chain joins TRBV10-3 to TRBJ1-1; D remains ambiguous. Trimming removed 3 bases at V and 0 bases at J, with 8 bases between. Germline CDR1 and CDR2: ENHRY and SYGVKD. This CDR3 comprises 14 residues.